This passage covers 18 T cell receptor beta chains from one sample sequenced in a study of cytomegalovirus exposure and HLA in healthy donors. The primer mix had 60 Vbeta and 13 Jbeta primers. The table came from immunoSEQ multiplex PCR; TCRdb's copy has only in-frame clones and leaves some out. The sample shows roughly 80,000 clones, approximately 62% of them seen only once. Source material: PBMCs. The receptors were sampled from a male donor in good health and CMV-seropositive.

The chain joins TRBV6-5 to TRBJ1-2; 7 positions agree with TRBD1. V lost 0 bases, J lost 4 bases, and 2 bases stayed unmatched. The CDR3 has 14 residues. Germline CDR1 MNHEY, CDR2 SVGAGI. CDR3 sequence: CASSYSGQSYGYTF. In DNA form, the CDR3 reads TGTGCCAGCAGTTACTCGGGACAGTCCTATGGCTACACCTTC.

The V call is TRBV5-1, the J call TRBJ2-1, with a possible D match to TRBD2 (5 bases). Trimming left V 0 bases short and J 4 bases short, with 11 bases between. Germline CDR1 is SGHRS and CDR2 is YFSETQ. The CDR3 is 15 amino acids. The CDR3 nucleotides are TGCGCCAGCAGCTTGGCGGGGAGTCCATACAATGAGCAGTTCTTC. Protein product: CASSLAGSPYNEQFF.

The rearrangement joins TRBV28 to TRBJ2-2, with 8 bases aligning to TRBD1. The CDR3 is 16 residues long. V was pared by 6 bases and J by 5 bases, with 11 bases of the junction left unmatched. Germline lookup yields CDR1 MDHEN and CDR2 SYDVKM. CDR3 in DNA: TGTGCCAGCAGCCAGACAGGGGCGGAAAGAACCGGGGAGCTGTTTTTT. Translating gives CASSQTGAERTGELFF.

The J gene is TRBJ1-2, the V gene TRBV12-5; the match to TRBD1 covers 7 bases. CDR1 is LGHNT, CDR2 FRNRAP, per germline. The CDR3 has 13 amino acids. V dropped 5 bases and J dropped 6; count of bases not matched to a gene: 6. CDR3 DNA: TGTGCTAGTGGTCCAGAGACAGGGAATGGCTACACCTTC. Protein sequence: CASGPETGNGYTF.

The gene calls are TRBV29-1 and TRBJ1-1; no firm D call. The germline V and J ends were trimmed by 1 base and 7 bases, with 10 bases remaining between them. CDR3 size: 12 residues. Germline CDR1 SQVTM, CDR2 ANQGSEA. CDR3 nucleotides: TGCAGCGTTGAAGCGATGGCCCGTGAAGCTTTCTTT. Translation: CSVEAMAREAFF.

The J gene is TRBJ2-2, the V gene TRBV19; 10 bases fit TRBD2. The CDR3 extends over 16 amino acids. Unmatched junction bases numbered 6, after V lost 3 bases and J lost 5 bases. Germline V gene data show CDR1 as LNHDA and CDR2 as SQIVND (reference sequence). The DNA for the CDR3 is TGTGCCAGTAGTATGGAGGCTAGCGGGAGAACCGGGGAGCTGTTTTTT. This codes for CASSMEASGRTGELFF.

The chain employs TRBV12-5 and TRBJ2-3; D is possibly TRBD2 (6 bases). V was cut by 5 bases and J by 3 bases, with 9 bases left in between. Germline V gene sequence: CDR1 LGHNT, CDR2 FRNRAP. This CDR3 has 13 residues. The CDR3 protein is CASGPAGTDTQYF. DNA of the CDR3: TGTGCTAGTGGTCCCGCGGGAACAGATACGCAGTATTTT.

This clone was detected only once. V usage is TRBV12-5 and J usage is TRBJ1-2; D gene uncertain. CDR3 length: 19 amino acids. The V gene's germline CDR1 is LGHNT and CDR2 FRNRAP. The V end was cut by 3 bases, the J end by 8 bases, with 31 bases between. The CDR3, as DNA: TGTGCTAGTGGTTTTATTGTGACTGAAGAGGGTGCCCCGTCTATGGGCTACACCTTC. It is translated as CASGFIVTEEGAPSMGYTF.

This rearrangement joins TRBV9 to TRBJ2-7; D is possibly TRBD2 (6 bases). The CDR3 covers 16 residues. V was shortened by 0 bases and J by 5 bases, with 18 bases between the two germline ends. Per germline, CDR1 SGDLS and CDR2 YYNGEE. In nucleotides, the CDR3 is TGTGCCAGCAGCGTAGCCTTAAGGCGGGACGACGACGAGCAGTACTTC. Its protein is CASSVALRRDDDEQYF.

The chain's CDR3 is CASSTYPQETQYF. In DNA, the CDR3 is TGTGCCAGCAGCACTTATCCTCAAGAGACCCAGTACTTC. The chain has TRBV7-3 and TRBJ2-5, with unresolved D. Germline CDR1 SGHTA, CDR2 FQGTGA. Trimming cost V 5 bases and J 2 bases, with 9 bases left between them. CDR3 size: 13 residues.

This clone was observed a handful of times. V gene TRBV7-3 combines with J gene TRBJ1-5; the D is unclear. V lost 2 bases to trimming and J lost 5 bases, with 7 bases between them. Looked up from germline, CDR1 is SGHTA and CDR2 is FQGTGA. The CDR3 runs 13 residues. In nucleotides, the CDR3 is TGTGCCAGCAGCTTATTCCGGGATCAGCCCCAGCATTTT. Translated, it gives CASSLFRDQPQHF.

The gene calls are TRBV9 and TRBJ2-7; D is unclear. Germline V gives CDR1 SGDLS, CDR2 YYNGEE. The V and J ends lost 0 bases and 3 bases respectively, with 19 bases between them. The CDR3 is 17 residues long. The CDR3 region has the DNA TGTGCCAGCAGCGTAGAGGAAGGAGTGGCCGCCGGCTACGAGCAGTACTTC. Translated: CASSVEEGVAAGYEQYF.

Here the CDR3 reads CASSLDRTTHNEQFF. CDR3 nucleotide sequence: TGTGCCAGCAGCTTAGATAGAACGACTCACAATGAGCAGTTCTTC. The rearrangement links TRBV11-2 to TRBJ2-1; no clear D gene. The V and J ends lost 0 bases and 5 bases respectively, with 11 bases between them. This CDR3 has 15 residues. Germline V gene sequence: CDR1 SGHAT, CDR2 FQNNGV.

V gene TRBV5-1 combines with J gene TRBJ1-1; possible D gene TRBD1, 6 bases. CDR3 length equals 15 residues. Germline V gene lookup returns CDR1 SGHRS and CDR2 YFSETQ. V lost 3 bases to trimming and J lost 2 bases, with 14 bases between them. The chain's CDR3 is CASSSPQGRNTEAFF. The CDR3 nucleotides read TGCGCCAGCAGCTCCCCCCAGGGGCGAAACACTGAAGCTTTCTTT.

Written as DNA, the CDR3 is TGTGCCAGCAGCCCAGGGGGAGAACCCCAGTACTTC. Translated: CASSPGGEPQYF. The J gene is TRBJ2-5, the V gene TRBV28, with TRBD1 matching 7 bases. With 6 bases clipped from V and 9 bases from J, the junction kept 7 bases outside the gene matches. Germline CDR1 MDHEN, CDR2 SYDVKM. The CDR3 loop spans 12 amino acids.

The genes are TRBV30 and TRBJ2-1; D possibly corresponds to TRBD1 (5 bases). Germline-derived CDR1 and CDR2 are GTSNPN and SVGIG (reference sequence). The CDR3 sequence is 12 residues long. Trimming stripped 2 bases from V and 7 bases from J, with 9 bases between. Here the CDR3 reads CAWSPRGNEQFF. In nucleotides, the CDR3 is TGTGCCTGGAGTCCTAGGGGAAATGAGCAGTTCTTC.

The gene calls are TRBV27 and TRBJ2-7; 8 bases are shared with TRBD1. CDR1 is MNHEY and CDR2 is SMNVEV in the germline V gene (reference sequence). V shed 1 base and J 4 bases; nucleotides not matched to a gene: 6. The CDR3 has 15 residues. The CDR3 DNA sequence: TGTGCCAGCAGTTTATATTTGGGACAGGCATACGAGCAGTACTTC. This translates into CASSLYLGQAYEQYF.

This clone occurred a few times. The chain carries TRBV7-2 and TRBJ1-1, with D possibly TRBD1 on 5 matching bases. Germline CDR1 is SGHTA and CDR2 is FQGNSA. Trimming pared 0 bases from V and 3 bases from J, leaving 8 bases between. The CDR3 has 14 residues. The CDR3 spells CASSLALGDTEAFF. The DNA for the CDR3 is TGTGCCAGCAGCTTAGCTCTAGGGGACACTGAAGCTTTCTTT.